This TCR beta chain was identified in a study of identical twins. Details on this clonotype: As yet, its antigen is unknown. In this CDR3 the conserved last residue, phenylalanine or tryptophan, is missing, so a read error is likely.

CDR1 and CDR2 (germline): MNHEY, SVGEGT. This CDR3 spans 14 amino acids. Study findings and constraints: The presence of invariant MAIT and iNKT cells could partly confound analyses of zero-insertion sequences. Where out-of-frame alpha sequences were twin-shared, they showed excess low generation probability.

TCRdb reprocessed the 5' RACE reads via MiXCR and lists one record per CDR3 protein. The data contain around 670,000 distinct CDR3 sequences, around 6% of them seen just once; the ten biggest clones take up 1.5% to 2%. Sequencing was carried out using naive T cells sorted from blood. The TCR sequence derives from a man between 18 and 29 years old in good health. The chain uses TRBV6-2 or TRBV6-3 and TRBJ2-7, with D maybe TRBD2 (5 bases). CDR3 loop: CASRGLPSSYEQYL. CDR3 coding DNA: TGTGCCAGCCGGGGTCTACCGAGCTCCTATGAGCAGTACCTC.